This entry concerns a single T cell receptor beta chain. The antigen remains undetermined. From the RT-PCR reads, TCRdb called clonotypes with MiXCR, one entry per CDR3 protein. The table shows around 750,000 distinct CDR3 sequences, with approximately 22% occurring only once. These data originate in a study of response to subunit inactivated influenza vaccine. The CDR3 is made up of 16 amino acids. V was cut by 4 bases and J by 0 bases, with 16 bases left in between. CDR1 and CDR2 (germline): SEHNR, FQNEAQ (reference sequence). Study findings and constraints: Only a handful of new T cells, the authors suggested, are recruited with each seasonal influenza vaccination.

This chain uses TRBV7-9 with TRBJ2-7, with TRBD1 as a possible D gene (7 bases). The starting material was PBMCs from blood, obtained less than 6 days after vaccination. This TCR was recovered from a man aged 45-65 years who received an inactivated influenza vaccine. The CDR3 protein is CASSSTGTFSSYEQYF. In DNA form, the CDR3 reads TGTGCCAGCAGCTCGACAGGGACTTTCAGCTCCTACGAGCAGTACTTC. The entire variable domain, with the rest obtained from reference TRBV7-9 and TRBJ2-7, is as follows: DTGVSQNPRHKITKRGQNVTFRCDPISEHNRLYWYRQTLGQGPEFLTYFQNEAQLEKSRLLSDRFSAERPKGSFSTLEIQRTEQGDSAMYLCASSSTGTFSSYEQYFGPGTRLTVT.